These 9 T cell receptor beta chains came from one sample sequenced in a study of T cell responses to AZD1222 COVID-19 vaccine. Profiled with immunoSEQ multiplex PCR; TCRdb holds only in-frame clones, not every one. The sample records roughly 140,000 clones, 90% to 95% being singletons. Source: peripheral blood, taken on day 0 of AZD1222 vaccination. The source is an adult in good health.

The rearrangement joins TRBV27 to TRBJ2-3, with 11 bases that match TRBD2. Unmatched junction bases numbered 6, after V lost 5 bases and J lost 2 bases. The CDR3 covers 16 residues. The germline CDR1 and CDR2 sequences are MNHEY and SMNVEV (reference sequence). The CDR3, as DNA: TGTGCCAGCAGTAGGGGACTAGCGGATTTCACAGATACGCAGTATTTT. As protein: CASSRGLADFTDTQYF.

The chain has TRBV6-4 and TRBJ2-7; perhaps TRBD2 as D (6 bases). The V end was cut by 6 bases, the J end by 7 bases, with 16 bases between. The CDR3 totals 13 residues. The germline V gene encodes CDR1 MRHNA and CDR2 SNTAGT. The CDR3 sequence: CASSAGPREEQYV. The CDR3, as DNA: TGTGCCAGCAGCGCCGGGCCTCGGGAGGAGCAGTACGTC.

V is TRBV4-3 and J is TRBJ2-3; 11 nucleotides match TRBD2. Germline lookup yields CDR1 LGHNA and CDR2 YSLEER. This CDR3 is built from 17 residues. With V trimmed by 4 bases and J by 4 bases, 10 bases remained unmatched. In nucleotides, the CDR3 is TGCGCCAGCAGCCTCCGACTAGCGGGGAACGGGGCAGATACGCAGTATTTT. Amino acid sequence: CASSLRLAGNGADTQYF.

The gene calls are TRBV4-1 and TRBJ1-1, with D perhaps matching TRBD1 (6 bases). The CDR3 extends over 13 amino acids. Germline loops: CDR1 MGHRA, CDR2 YSYEKL. V lost 1 base, J lost 8 bases, and 11 bases lay in between. The CDR3 loop reads CASSQVNDREAFF. The DNA of the CDR3 is TGCGCCAGCAGCCAAGTAAATGACAGGGAAGCTTTCTTT.

The chain carries TRBV15 and TRBJ2-5, with 8 bases fitting TRBD2. Germline V gives CDR1 LNHNV, CDR2 YYDKDF (reference sequence). V shed 3 bases and J 5 bases; nucleotides not matched to a gene: 11. The CDR3 has 16 amino acids. For the CDR3, the DNA is TGTGCCACCAGCAGTGCTTCAGCGGGGGCTCTCGAGACCCAGTACTTC. Translated: CATSSASAGALETQYF.

This chain joins TRBV18 and TRBJ2-3; D gene ambiguous. Trimming stripped 2 bases from V and 6 bases from J, with 12 bases between. The CDR3 has 14 amino acids. Germline V gene data show CDR1 as KGHSH and CDR2 as LQKENI. Here the CDR3 DNA reads TGTGCCAGCTCACCAACGTCGGTCAGGGATACGCAGTATTTT. Translation gives CASSPTSVRDTQYF.

J is TRBJ2-5 and V is TRBV13; TRBD2 might be the D (5 bases). In germline, CDR1 is PRHDT, CDR2 FYEKMQ (reference sequence). The CDR3 totals 14 residues. Trimming stripped 5 bases from V and 1 base from J, with 11 bases between. The CDR3 loop reads CASSVWTSQETQYF. In nucleotides, the CDR3 is TGTGCCAGCAGCGTATGGACTTCCCAAGAGACCCAGTACTTC.

V usage is TRBV5-4 and J usage is TRBJ1-2; 7 bases map to TRBD1. Germline values: CDR1 SGHNT, CDR2 YYREEE (reference sequence). V shed 2 bases and J 7 bases; nucleotides not matched to a gene: 8. The CDR3 is 14 amino acids. In nucleotides, the CDR3 is TGTGCCAGCAGCTTAGGTAACCAGGGGGTTGGCTACACCTTC. This gives the protein CASSLGNQGVGYTF.

This clone was observed a handful of times. The chain recombines TRBV29-1 with TRBJ2-7, with unresolved D. Trimming pared 4 bases from V and 4 bases from J, leaving 8 bases between. Germline V lookup: CDR1 SQVTM, CDR2 ANQGSEA. This CDR3 contains 11 residues. CDR3 nucleotide sequence: TGCAGCGTTGCCGACGGTTACGAGCAGTACGTC. Amino acid sequence: CSVADGYEQYV.